This T cell receptor beta chain was sequenced in a study of blood T cell repertoires in COVID-19. Across the whole study: Sample material is recorded as cDNA or gDNA derived from T cells, B-cell-depleted T cells, or PBMCs.

Germline assignment: CDR1 LGHDT and CDR2 YNNKEL (reference sequence). There are 12 residues in the CDR3. V was pared by 3 bases and J by 5 bases, with 7 bases between. Generated by immunoSEQ multiplex PCR, the TCRdb table keeps only in-frame clones and is missing some. The top ten hold about 19% of the sample, which has about 89,000 clones, 80% seen once. The sequenced sample consisted of peripheral blood. This chain connects TRBV3-1 (or the pseudogene TRBV3-2) to TRBJ2-5; D is ambiguous. This TCR derives from a woman at least 80 years old with acute or convalescent COVID-19. In nucleotides, the CDR3 is TGTGCCAGCAGCCATAGTTGGGAGACCCAGTACTTC. Translation gives CASSHSWETQYF.